This T cell receptor (beta chain) derives from a study of shared clonotypes between healthy human individuals. The data were produced by immunoSEQ multiplex PCR, yet TCRdb's version contains in-frame clones alone and is incomplete. The sample consists of about 2,500,000 clones, just over 90% of them appearing once. The germline gives CDR1 MNHEY, CDR2 SVGAGI. The V and J ends lost 0 bases and 3 bases respectively, with 11 bases between them. CDR3 length: 15 amino acids. This clone appeared a single time. The V call is TRBV6-5, the J call TRBJ2-5; D gene ambiguous. Sequencing used naive CD4+ T cells sorted from blood. Described subset: CD45RA+ positively selected. This sequence originates from a man between 18 and 35 years old in good health. CDR3 in amino acids: CASSYSHRFEETQYF. CDR3 DNA: TGTGCCAGCAGTTACTCGCACAGATTTGAAGAGACCCAGTACTTC.